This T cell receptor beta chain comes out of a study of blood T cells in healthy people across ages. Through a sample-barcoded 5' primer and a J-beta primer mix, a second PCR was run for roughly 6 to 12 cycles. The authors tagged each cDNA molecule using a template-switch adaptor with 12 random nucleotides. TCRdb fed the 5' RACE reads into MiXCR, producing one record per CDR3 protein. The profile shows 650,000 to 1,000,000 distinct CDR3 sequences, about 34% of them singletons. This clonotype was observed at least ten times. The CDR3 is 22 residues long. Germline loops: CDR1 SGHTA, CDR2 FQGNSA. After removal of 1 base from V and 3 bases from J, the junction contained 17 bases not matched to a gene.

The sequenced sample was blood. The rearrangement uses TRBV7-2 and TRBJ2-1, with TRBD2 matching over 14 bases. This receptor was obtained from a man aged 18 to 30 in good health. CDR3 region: CASSLVGGPPGLAGVNYNEQFF. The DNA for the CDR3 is TGTGCCAGCAGCTTAGTAGGGGGACCACCGGGACTAGCGGGGGTTAACTACAATGAGCAGTTCTTC.